A single TCR beta chain is shown here with its context. Its antigen remains unidentified. The entry originates in a study of OX40 agonist ivuxolimab in advanced cancers. The study's findings and limits: By week 6 at 0.1 to 3.0 mg/kg, blood CD4+ and CD8+ T cells had expanded clonally. Relative to CD4+ cells, CD8+ T cells on average had more expanded clones.

TCRdb keeps only in-frame clones here, not all; method: immunoSEQ multiplex PCR. The table shows 80,000 to 95,000 clones, with under 95% occurring only once. CDR3 length: 13 amino acids. V gave up 3 bases and J gave up 6 bases; unmatched junction bases: 4. Germline-derived CDR1 and CDR2 are GTSNPN and SVGIG (reference sequence). This chain joins TRBV30 and TRBJ1-5; the match to TRBD1 covers 8 bases. This specimen was CD4+ or CD8+ T cells sorted from blood, taken in a trial of the OX40 agonist ivuxolimab. The clonotype was recovered from an adult with an advanced solid tumor such as melanoma, head and neck, liver or kidney cancer. CDR3: CAWSDTGGQPQHF. CDR3 bases: TGTGCCTGGAGCGACACAGGGGGTCAGCCCCAGCATTTT.